The next 26 T cell receptor beta chains were all read from a single sample in a study of metastatic and nonmetastatic thyroid tumors. MiXCR re-clonotyped the PCR reads for TCRdb. The profile shows some 52,000 clones, approximately 15% of them singletons. Not a single patient had been given any form of treatment at any point before undergoing thyroid surgery. Sequenced: blood. The receptors were gathered from a female donor with papillary thyroid cancer or a benign thyroid nodule (not recorded which). Some clones in this sample may be carry-over from other donors' samples.

As concerns this clone: A read error is possible here, since a much larger clone lies one base away. Other nucleotide sequences in the sample specify the same CDR3. The J gene is TRBJ2-1, the V gene TRBV5-1; no firm D call. Trimming shortened V by 4 bases and J by 0 bases, and 8 bases separated the two germline ends. The CDR3 consists of 14 residues. Germline V gene lookup returns CDR1 SGHRS and CDR2 YFSETQ. CDR3 nucleotides: TGCGCCAGCAGCCCCCGGAGCTCCTACAATGAGCAGTTCTTC. Residues: CASSPRSSYNEQFF.

As regards this clone: A much larger clone is a single base away; this may be a read error. The sample holds other DNA sequences that translate to the same CDR3. This sequence joins TRBV30 and TRBJ2-3; unclear D gene. V lost 3 bases and J lost 2, with 15 bases in between. Germline-derived CDR1 and CDR2 are GTSNPN and SVGIG (reference sequence). The CDR3 extends over 15 amino acids. The CDR3 DNA reads TGTGCCTGGAGCGTATTTTTGGGCCCCACAGATACGCAGTATTTT. This codes for CAWSVFLGPTDTQYF.

This clone appeared many times. The V gene is TRBV2, the J gene TRBJ1-5; D not resolved. There are 14 residues in the CDR3. V was pared by 7 bases and J by 2 bases, with 12 bases between. Germline values: CDR1 SNHLY, CDR2 FYNNEI. CDR3 sequence: CASTRIIGNQPQHF. CDR3 DNA sequence: TGTGCCAGCACCAGGATAATTGGCAATCAGCCCCAGCATTTT.

This clone was recorded at least ten times. The chain combines TRBV19 with TRBJ1-1; D uncertain. The V end was cut by 7 bases, the J end by 5 bases, with 20 bases between. Germline loops: CDR1 LNHDA, CDR2 SQIVND (reference sequence). The CDR3 spans 15 residues. CDR3: CASTTQDGIFTEAFF. CDR3 DNA: TGTGCCAGTACCACTCAGGACGGGATTTTTACTGAAGCTTTCTTT. Full variable domain (remainder filled in from reference TRBV19 and TRBJ1-1): DGGITQSPKYLFRKEGQNVTLSCEQNLNHDAMYWYRQDPGQGLRLIYYSQIVNDFQKGDIAEGYSVSREKKESFPLTVTSAQKNPTAFYLCASTTQDGIFTEAFFGQGTRLTVV.

The sample holds a few counts of this clone. The conserved final phenylalanine or tryptophan is absent from the CDR3, which likely points to a read error. It is unclear where the CDR3 begins or ends on the DNA, so no DNA is shown, and the CDR3 is as TCRdb lists it. The gene calls are TRBV28 and TRBJ1-1; the D segment call TRBD1 is taken from the table without a DNA check. Germline V gene sequence: CDR1 MDHEN, CDR2 SYDVKM. Both ends counted, the CDR3 spans 13 residues. CDR3 loop: CASDIQGNTESFL.

Many counts were recorded for this clone. The rearrangement links TRBV7-9 to TRBJ2-5, with TRBD2 matching over 9 bases. This CDR3 region has 15 residues. Germline trimming cut 2 bases from V and 5 bases from J; bases unmatched to any gene: 6. Germline assignment: CDR1 SEHNR and CDR2 FQNEAQ (reference sequence). The CDR3: CASSLSSGGFETQYF. The CDR3 DNA reads as TGTGCCAGCAGCTTAAGTAGCGGGGGATTCGAGACCCAGTACTTC.

The chain couples TRBV9 to TRBJ1-4, with D possibly matching TRBD1 (5 bases). From germline, CDR1 is SGDLS and CDR2 YYNGEE. This CDR3 has 15 residues. Trimming cost V 0 bases and J 4 bases, with 10 bases left between them. CDR3 amino acids: CASSVGAGLNEKLFF. CDR3 in DNA: TGTGCCAGCAGCGTAGGCGCAGGGCTTAATGAAAAACTGTTTTTT.

This clone was seen at least ten times. Other DNA sequences of this sample code for an identical CDR3. J is TRBJ2-4 and V is TRBV2; possibly TRBD1 or TRBD2 for D (6 bases each). The germline V and J ends were trimmed by 6 bases and 13 bases, with 19 bases remaining between them. Germline V gene data show CDR1 as SNHLY and CDR2 as FYNNEI. CDR3 length: 13 residues. CDR3 bases: TGTGCCAGCAGGGAACAAGGGGGAGGTGGCCAGTACTTC. Its protein is CASREQGGGGQYF. The full variable domain, with the rest looked up from reference TRBV2 and TRBJ2-4, is EPEVTQTPSHQVTQMGQEVILRCVPISNHLYFYWYRQILGQKVEFLVSFYNNEISEKSEIFDDQFSVERPDGSNFTLKIRSTKLEDSAMYFCASREQGGGGQYFGAGTRLSVL.

This chain joins TRBV4-1 and TRBJ2-1; D gene unclear. This CDR3 is 17 amino acids long. The germline gives CDR1 MGHRA, CDR2 YSYEKL. V shed 1 base and J shed 0 bases, with 13 bases lying between them. The CDR3 here is CASSQGVRRSSYNEQFF. CDR3 in DNA: TGCGCCAGCAGCCAAGGCGTGCGGAGAAGCTCCTACAATGAGCAGTTCTTC.

This clone was detected many times. This chain links TRBV6-4 with TRBJ2-2, with 7 positions matching TRBD1. Germline V gives CDR1 MRHNA, CDR2 SNTAGT. The CDR3 is 15 residues long. Trimming took 2 bases from V and 6 from J; bases not matched to a gene: 6. CDR3 region: CASSDLDRAAGELFF. For the CDR3, the DNA is TGTGCCAGCAGTGACCTTGACAGGGCGGCCGGGGAGCTGTTTTTT.

This clone appeared many times. This chain's CDR3 is CSARRGQGPWGANVLTF. The CDR3 coding sequence is TGCAGTGCTAGAAGGGGACAGGGCCCCTGGGGGGCCAACGTCCTGACTTTC. V usage is TRBV20-1 and J usage is TRBJ2-6, with 9 nucleotides matching TRBD1. This CDR3 has 17 residues. J lost 4 bases, V lost 2 bases, and 9 bases had no gene match. CDR1 is DFQATT, CDR2 SNEGSKA, per germline (reference sequence).

In this sample, this clone turned up a few times. J is TRBJ2-1 and V is TRBV20-1, with TRBD1 matching over 10 bases. CDR3 length: 17 amino acids. Germline trimming cut 1 base from V and 8 bases from J; bases unmatched to any gene: 14. Germline V CDR1 and CDR2: DFQATT, SNEGSKA (reference sequence). CDR3 nucleotides: TGCAGTGCTAGAGCCGGCGGGACAGGGGAAAATATTGATGAGCAGTTCTTC. Amino acid sequence: CSARAGGTGENIDEQFF.

This clone was seen many times. The chain employs TRBV4-2 and TRBJ2-7; D might be TRBD1 (6 bases). The CDR3 consists of 14 residues. Germline assignment: CDR1 LGHNA and CDR2 YNFKEQ. Trimming left V 0 bases short and J 7 bases short, with 13 bases between. CDR3 region: CASSQDRQEWEQYF. The CDR3, as DNA: TGTGCCAGCAGCCAAGACCGACAGGAATGGGAGCAGTACTTC.

In this sample, this clone turned up many times. V usage is TRBV28 and J usage is TRBJ2-6; D not resolved. CDR1 MDHEN and CDR2 SYDVKM come from the germline V gene. The CDR3 consists of 14 residues. Trimming pared 2 bases from V and 4 bases from J, leaving 6 bases between. CDR3 sequence (DNA): TGTGCCAGCAGTTTAATAGGAGGGGCCAACGTCCTGACTTTC. Translated: CASSLIGGANVLTF.

The table lists this clone with many counts. This chain uses TRBV24-1 with TRBJ1-3; 10 nucleotides line up with TRBD1. CDR1 and CDR2 (germline): KGHDR, SFDVKD. This CDR3 contains 15 residues. V was pared by 5 bases and J by 3 bases, with 3 bases of the junction left unmatched. CDR3 nucleotide sequence: TGTGCCACCAGTGCCGGGGACAGGGGTGGAAACACCATATATTTT. Protein product: CATSAGDRGGNTIYF.

This clone occurred many times. This chain joins TRBV5-1 and TRBJ2-2, with D unclear. Per germline, CDR1 SGHRS and CDR2 YFSETQ. The V end was cut by 7 bases, the J end by 3 bases, with 10 bases between. The CDR3 is made up of 13 amino acids. Written as DNA, the CDR3 is TGCGCCAGCGGGTTCAGGTACACCGGGGAGCTGTTTTTT. Its translation: CASGFRYTGELFF.

This clone was seen many times. Just one base apart from a much larger clone, this may be a read error. The chain employs TRBV6-6 and TRBJ2-7, with 9 bases aligning to TRBD2. CDR3 length: 17 amino acids. The V gene's germline CDR1 is MNHNY and CDR2 SVGAGI (reference sequence). As DNA, the CDR3 is TGTGCCAGCAGTTACCTCGGGACTAGCTCGATTTTCTACGGGCAGTACTTC. Translated, it gives CASSYLGTSSIFYGQYF.

As DNA, the CDR3 is TGTGCCTGGAGTGTAGAATATGTGGGGGCGCAGTATTTT. It encodes CAWSVEYVGAQYF. V usage is TRBV30 and J usage is TRBJ2-3, with D perhaps TRBD1 or TRBD2 (5 bases each). The CDR3 is made up of 13 amino acids. Looked up from germline, CDR1 is GTSNPN and CDR2 is SVGIG (reference sequence). Trimming stripped 0 bases from V and 10 bases from J, with 14 bases between.

Note on this clone: One end of the junction does not line up with germline, which may come from a read error. V gene TRBV20-1 combines with J gene TRBJ2-5, with 7 bases matching TRBD2. CDR1 is DFQATT, CDR2 SNEGSKA, per germline (reference sequence). There are 14 residues in the CDR3. The CDR3 DNA follows: TGCAGTGCCCAAACGTTTTCGGGGGGAGAGACACAGTACTTC. Protein product: CSAQTFSGGETQYF.

With respect to this clone: This may stem from a read error, because a much larger clone lies one nucleotide away. This CDR3 is also generated by other DNA sequences in the sample. The chain combines TRBV14 with TRBJ2-5, with D uncertain. The CDR3 totals 13 residues. V was clipped by 8 bases and J by 2 bases, with 12 bases between them. Germline loops: CDR1 SGHDN, CDR2 FVKESK. CDR3 nucleotides: TGTGCCAGCTCCTCAGTGATTCAAGAGACCCAGTACTTC. Translation: CASSSVIQETQYF.

A note on this clone: A junction end diverges from the germline sequence, so it may reflect a read error. V and J are TRBV28 and TRBJ2-7, with D unresolved. Germline assignment: CDR1 MDHEN and CDR2 SYDVKM. There are 13 residues in the CDR3. CDR3 nucleotides: TGTGACAGCACGTACCTGGACTCCTACGAGCAGTACTTC. Its protein product is CDSTYLDSYEQYF. The complete variable domain, with remaining parts taken from reference TRBV28 and TRBJ2-7, reads DVKVTQSSRYLVKRTGEKVFLECVQDMDHENMFWYRQDPGLGLRLIYFSYDVKMKEKGDIPEGYSVSREKKERFSLILESASTNQTSMYLCDSTYLDSYEQYFGPGTRLTVT.

This clone came up many times. The chain combines TRBV6-1 with TRBJ1-1; the D gene is possibly TRBD1 (6 bases). This CDR3 comprises 14 residues. The germline V and J ends were trimmed by 3 bases and 5 bases, with 13 bases remaining between them. Germline V gene lookup returns CDR1 MNHNS and CDR2 SASEGT. CDR3 sequence (DNA): TGTGCCAGCAGTGAGGTTAGGGGGAGAACTGAAGCTTTCTTT. Amino acid sequence: CASSEVRGRTEAFF.

This clone was recorded many times. The rearrangement links TRBV3-1 to TRBJ1-6; 7 bases fit TRBD1. CDR3 length equals 15 residues. CDR1 and CDR2 from the germline V gene are LGHDT and YNNKEL (reference sequence). Losses at the gene ends were 8 bases for V and 5 bases for J; bases not matched to a gene: 9. This chain's CDR3 is CASSRYGTDNSPLHF. Here the CDR3 DNA reads TGTGCCAGCTCCCGTTACGGGACAGATAATTCACCCCTCCACTTT.

This clone was counted at least ten times. The V and J genes are TRBV20-1 and TRBJ2-1, with TRBD2 identical over 14 bases. Per the germline V gene, CDR1 is DFQATT and CDR2 is SNEGSKA (reference sequence). The CDR3 consists of 17 residues. The V and J ends lost 3 bases and 2 bases, in that order; junction bases with no gene match: 6. CDR3 bases: TGCAGTGCTAGGGGGACTAGCGGGAGTCTCACCTACAATGAGCAGTTCTTC. Translating gives CSARGTSGSLTYNEQFF.

In this sample, this clone turned up many times. This sequence joins TRBV20-1 and TRBJ2-7; D is unresolved. Trimming shortened V by 3 bases and J by 7 bases, and 10 bases separated the two germline ends. The CDR3 loop spans 11 amino acids. Germline CDR1 reads DFQATT; CDR2 reads SNEGSKA (reference sequence). The CDR3 DNA reads as TGCAGTGCTAGTGGGAATCGGGAGCAGTACTTC. It yields the protein CSASGNREQYF.

The sample holds many counts of this clone. The gene calls are TRBV13 and TRBJ1-1, with 8 bases matching TRBD1. This CDR3 contains 15 residues. With V trimmed by 7 bases and J by 2 bases, 9 bases remained unmatched. CDR1 PRHDT and CDR2 FYEKMQ come from the germline V gene (reference sequence). The CDR3 bases are TGTGCCAGCACCACCGCCGGACAGGGAAACACTGAAGCTTTCTTT. Protein product: CASTTAGQGNTEAFF.